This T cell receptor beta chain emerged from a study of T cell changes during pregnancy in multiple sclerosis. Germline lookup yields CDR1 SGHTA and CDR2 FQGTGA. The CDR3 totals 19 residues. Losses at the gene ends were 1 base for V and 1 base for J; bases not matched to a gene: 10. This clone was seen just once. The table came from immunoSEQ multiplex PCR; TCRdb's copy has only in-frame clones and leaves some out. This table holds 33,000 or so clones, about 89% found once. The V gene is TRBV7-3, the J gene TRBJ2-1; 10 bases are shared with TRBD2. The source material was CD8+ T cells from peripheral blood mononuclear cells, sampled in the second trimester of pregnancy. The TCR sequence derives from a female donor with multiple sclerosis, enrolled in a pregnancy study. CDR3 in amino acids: CASSLRALAGSQSYNEQFF. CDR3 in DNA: TGTGCCAGCAGCTTAAGAGCACTAGCGGGAAGTCAATCCTACAATGAGCAGTTCTTC.